The present T cell receptor (beta chain) was sequenced within a study of T cells in Graves' hyperthyroidism and ophthalmopathy. This clonotype was counted many times. A patient was excluded if there was uncontrolled infection, other autoimmune disease, pregnancy or lactation. It was at first hyperthyroidism diagnosis, before any ophthalmopathy symptoms, that the blood sample was taken. PBMCs were sourced from around 10 ml fresh peripheral blood. CDR1 and CDR2 (germline): SGHTA, FQGNSA. V dropped 4 bases and J dropped 1 base, with 4 bases sitting between them. The CDR3 is 12 amino acids. There were TCR beta CDR3 regions amplified from RNA transcripts. HTBI primers were employed in a first-round RT-PCR of the TCR CDR3. TCRdb reprocessed the multiplex PCR reads via MiXCR and lists one record per CDR3 protein. The sample has roughly 290,000 distinct CDR3 sequences, about 14% seen once.

The chain joins TRBV7-2 to TRBJ2-5; no clear D gene. The sequence came from a woman aged 30 to 39 with Graves' hyperthyroidism that later progressed to Graves' ophthalmopathy. The specimen sequenced was blood. CDR3 in amino acids: CASSSLQETQYF. The CDR3 DNA is TGTGCCAGCAGCTCGCTCCAAGAGACCCAGTACTTC.